This T cell receptor (beta chain) was captured in a study of CD8+ T cells in alopecia areata. General study points: Scalp clonality and expanded CD8+ clones among the top 100 showed significant decreases with tofacitinib.

Reverse transcription of extracted RNA yielded cDNA, which provided the sequencing template. This table comes from immunoSEQ multiplex PCR, and its TCRdb copy is limited to in-frame clones, with some not included. The repertoire has some 88,000 clones, around 47% of them found once; the top ten carry 18%. Comments on this clone: Its antigen is unknown.

Indicated treatment: oral pan-JAK inhibitor, 5-10 mg twice daily. The investigators collected lesional scalp punch biopsies and peripheral blood from alopecia areata patients. The starting material was CD8+ T cells sorted from blood, obtained at week 24, from a patient treated with tofacitinib. This clonotype originated in a human donor with alopecia areata.

The CDR3 coding sequence is TGTGCCTGGAGCCCAAGGGCATCGATTAACTATGGCTACACCTTC. Encoded protein: CAWSPRASINYGYTF. The chain employs TRBV30 and TRBJ1-2; D is unresolved. The CDR3 spans 15 residues. Germline CDR1 GTSNPN, CDR2 SVGIG (reference sequence). V was cut by 3 bases and J by 1 base, with 15 bases left in between.